The rows below give T cell receptor beta chains drawn from one sample of a study of human T cells and chemical hapten exposure. TCRdb reanalysed the 5' RACE reads using MiXCR and keeps one entry per CDR3 protein. Altogether about 81,000 distinct CDR3 sequences are present, about 8% being singletons, with the ten largest covering 2% to 2.5%. These receptors were taken from a male donor in good health. CDR3s leave out the opening cysteine and the closing phenylalanine or tryptophan.

>TRBV6-5|12|TRBJ2-4
ASSSGRSGNIQY
>TRBV6-1|15|TRBJ2-1
ASSQGGLAGPYNEQF
>TRBV6-5|14|TRBJ2-7
ASSRLAGANSYEQY
>TRBV24-1|11|TRBJ2-3
ATSDHRSDTQY
>TRBV7-9|14|TRBJ2-5
ASSILAGAFQETQY
>TRBV7-2|13|TRBJ1-4
ASSLGERPNDKLF
>TRBV6-6|12|TRBJ2-1
ASSSPGSYNEQF
>TRBV20-1|14|TRBJ1-5
SAEGMGNRGKQPQH
>TRBV29-1|11|TRBJ1-5
SVEEGGGQPQH
>TRBV6-5|14|TRBJ2-3
ASSFQPGQSTDTQY
>TRBV2|12|TRBJ1-1
ASSDWSGNTEAF
>TRBV7-8|11|TRBJ1-1
ASSQGTVTEAF
>TRBV24-1|13|TRBJ2-3
ATSDPTTGDDTQY
>TRBV7-8|16|TRBJ2-7
ASSLIASARGRMDEQY
>TRBV29-1|12|TRBJ2-1
SVGGGVFYNEQF
>TRBV7-9|12|TRBJ1-1
ASSFRGGGTEAF
>TRBV18|13|TRBJ2-1
ASSDSGKSYNEQF
>TRBV15|16|TRBJ1-5
ATSRDKPTGALDQPQH
>TRBV4-1|9|TRBJ1-4
ASSWREKLF
>TRBV6-2/TRBV6-3|14|TRBJ2-6
ASSYQGSSGANVLT
>TRBV7-8|14|TRBJ2-7
ASSSDPPQGSYEQY
>TRBV7-6|16|TRBJ1-4
ASSFSATGGQGNEKLF
>TRBV9|12|TRBJ2-7
ASSVDQGTGEQY
>TRBV2|12|TRBJ2-2
ASRGRSNTGELF
>TRBV20-1|11|TRBJ2-7
SAIGDRGEEEY
>TRBV20-1|17|TRBJ2-3
SARDPSGGDRTSTDTQY
>TRBV7-9|12|TRBJ1-5
ASSWPGVHQPQH
>TRBV12-3/TRBV12-4|14|TRBJ2-1
ASSSGQLSSYNEQF
>TRBV20-1|13|TRBJ2-3
SAQRSGSFTDTQY
>TRBV4-1|14|TRBJ2-1
ASSQEQGVTYNEQF
>TRBV29-1|11|TRBJ2-5
SVGSRRQETQY
>TRBV6-2/TRBV6-3|11|TRBJ1-1
ASSYDRWAEAF
>TRBV6-2/TRBV6-3|11|TRBJ1-2
ASKEGTASFYT
>TRBV12-3/TRBV12-4|9|TRBJ2-1
ASSFYNEQF
>TRBV6-1|12|TRBJ1-1
ASSEAGIPTEAF